These T cell receptor beta chains were read from a single sample in a study of OX40 agonist ivuxolimab in advanced cancers. Produced via immunoSEQ multiplex PCR; TCRdb's table is partial and in-frame only. The repertoire holds 50,000 to 65,000 clones, with around 86% as singletons. The sequenced sample was CD4+ or CD8+ T cells sorted from blood, obtained in a trial of the OX40 agonist ivuxolimab. The receptors come from an adult with an advanced solid tumor such as melanoma, head and neck, liver or kidney cancer. CDR3s include the opening cysteine and the closing phenylalanine or tryptophan. D genes are given only for firm matches. Size tells how often a clone was seen (once, few, many) or the class of an expanded clone, and some rows leave it out.

TRBJ2-1 | . | TRBV30 | . | TGTGCCTGGAGTCCCCGAGGTGACTCTAGGCAGTTCTTC | CAWSPRGDSRQFF
TRBJ2-1 | . | TRBV7-9 | . | TGTGCCAGCAGCCCGGGTGTGGGCTCCTACAATGAGCAGTTCTTC | CASSPGVGSYNEQFF
TRBJ2-5 | . | TRBV18 | . | TGTGCCAGCTCACTTCTCAGAGAGACCCAGTACTTC | CASSLLRETQYF
TRBJ2-7 | . | TRBV30 | TRBD2 | TGTGCCTGGAGTGGAGGGACTAGCGGGATGTACGAGCAGTACTTC | CAWSGGTSGMYEQYF
TRBJ2-1 | . | TRBV19 | TRBD2 | TGTGCCAGTAGTATAGTTGCGGGAGAAGGCAATGAGCAGTTCTTC | CASSIVAGEGNEQFF
TRBJ2-7 | . | TRBV7-3 | TRBD2 | TGTGCCAGCAGCTTAGGCGGGAGCTTGGCCTACGAGCAGTACTTC | CASSLGGSLAYEQYF
TRBJ1-5 | once | TRBV5-6 | . | TGTGCCAGCAGTCAATACGGGGCCGGCAATCAGCCCCAGCATTTT | CASSQYGAGNQPQHF
TRBJ2-3 | . | TRBV4-1 | . | TGCGCCAGCAGCCAAGCGGGGCTAGTGGCAGATACGCAGTATTTT | CASSQAGLVADTQYF
TRBJ2-7 | few | TRBV2 | . | TGTGCCAGCAGTTACGACCCCTTTGGTGGGGATTACTTC | CASSYDPFGGDYF
TRBJ2-7 | . | TRBV27 | . | TGTGCCAGCAGTTTGGGCCGTGGCTACGAGCAGTACTTC | CASSLGRGYEQYF
TRBJ2-7 | . | TRBV19 | . | TGTGCCAGTACTGGTCGGGCCGTTACCGGCTACGAGCAGTACTTC | CASTGRAVTGYEQYF
TRBJ2-1 | once | TRBV2 | . | TGTGCCAGCACCCCCCCCAACGGCGGAGGCCTCTACAATGAGCAGTTCTTC | CASTPPNGGGLYNEQFF
TRBJ2-7 | . | TRBV19 | TRBD2 | TGTGCCACTAGGACTAGCGGGAGCTCCTACGAGCAGTACTTC | CATRTSGSSYEQYF
TRBJ1-1 | . | TRBV15 | TRBD1 | TGTGCCACCAGCAGGACAGGGGGCTACGCTGAAGCTTTCTTT | CATSRTGGYAEAFF
TRBJ2-5 | . | TRBV6-1 | . | TGTGCCAGCAGTCGGGGGGCCCAAGAGACCCAGTACTTC | CASSRGAQETQYF
TRBJ1-2 | once | TRBV28 | . | TGTGCCAGCTACAGGGATTCTGGCTACACCTTC | CASYRDSGYTF
TRBJ1-1 | . | TRBV5-4 | . | TGTGCCAGCAGTTCTGGGGGGCAAAATGAAGCTTTCTTT | CASSSGGQNEAFF
TRBJ2-7 | . | TRBV9 | . | TGTGCCAGCAGCCCCTCATTGGACTCCCCCTACGAGCAGTACTTC | CASSPSLDSPYEQYF
TRBJ2-1 | once | TRBV4-1 | TRBD2 | TGCGCCAGCAGCCTTCGGACTAGCGGGAGTTTGGATGAGCAGTTCTTC | CASSLRTSGSLDEQFF
TRBJ2-2 | . | TRBV9 | TRBD2 | TGTGCCAGCAGCGTATCAGGACCGGGGGGCACCGGGGAGCTGTTTTTT | CASSVSGPGGTGELFF
TRBJ2-1 | . | TRBV15 | . | TGTGCCACCAGCAAGGACGGGGCCTACAATGAGCAGTTCTTC | CATSKDGAYNEQFF
TRBJ2-5 | . | TRBV5-1 | TRBD1 | TGCGCCAGCAGCTTATTAGGGTCTTGGGGACAGGGAATACAGGACCAGTACTTC | CASSLLGSWGQGIQDQYF